This is a list of T cell receptor beta chains from one sample in a study of cytomegalovirus exposure and HLA in healthy donors. Clones were read by immunoSEQ multiplex PCR, and TCRdb kept only the in-frame ones, dropping some. The sample includes about 140,000 clones. The specimen was PBMCs. The source of these receptors is a woman between 18 and 29 years old in good health and CMV-seronegative. CDR3s include the opening cysteine and the closing phenylalanine or tryptophan. D genes are given only for firm matches.

CDR3 DNA	CDR3 protein	V gene	J gene	D gene
TGTGCCAGTAGTAGTCCAGGGGGCAATGGGGGAAATCAGCCCCAGCATTTT	CASSSPGGNGGNQPQHF	TRBV19	TRBJ1-5	TRBD1
TGTGCCAGAGCGTTTGGAGATGAGCAGTTCTTC	CARAFGDEQFF	TRBV7-2	TRBJ2-1	-
TGTGCCAGTAGTACCACCAACCAGGGGGCGGGTGAAAAACTGTTTTTT	CASSTTNQGAGEKLFF	TRBV19	TRBJ1-4	TRBD1
TGTGCCAGCAGCATCCCGACAGGGCCAGATACGCAGTATTTT	CASSIPTGPDTQYF	TRBV7-8	TRBJ2-3	TRBD1
TGTGCCAGCAGCCAAGATCGACTAGCGGAAGATACGCAGTATTTT	CASSQDRLAEDTQYF	TRBV4-2	TRBJ2-3	TRBD2
TGCGCCAGCAGCGCTAGCGGGAGTGTTTATGAGCAGTTCTTC	CASSASGSVYEQFF	TRBV10-1	TRBJ2-1	TRBD2
TGCGCCAGCAGTGAACCTTCTAGCGGGAGGACGGATGAGCAGTTCTTC	CASSEPSSGRTDEQFF	TRBV10-1	TRBJ2-1	TRBD2
TGTGCCAGTAGATGGGGCGACAGGGGGCTGGGCTACACCTTC	CASRWGDRGLGYTF	TRBV19	TRBJ1-2	TRBD1
TGTGCCAGCAGTCTATCCCCTGAAGCTTTCTTT	CASSLSPEAFF	TRBV7-9	TRBJ1-1	-
TGTGCCAGCAGTTTGACTCCCTCCGATGAAGCTTTCTTT	CASSLTPSDEAFF	TRBV13	TRBJ1-1	-
TGTGCCAGCAGCCTACCCACGACAGGGGGCTATGGCTACACCTTC	CASSLPTTGGYGYTF	TRBV5-5	TRBJ1-2	TRBD1
TGTGCCAGCAGCTTAGAATTTTCGACTTCCTACGAGCAGTACTTC	CASSLEFSTSYEQYF	TRBV7-6	TRBJ2-7	-
TGTGCCAGCAGCGCACAACAGGGGAGCACTGAAGCTTTCTTT	CASSAQQGSTEAFF	TRBV7-9	TRBJ1-1	TRBD1
TGTGCCAGCAGCTTGCCTAGTGGAGAGACCCAGTACTTC	CASSLPSGETQYF	TRBV5-6	TRBJ2-5	-
TGTGCCAGCTCGTCGACTAGCGGCACAGATACGCAGTATTTT	CASSSTSGTDTQYF	TRBV18	TRBJ2-3	TRBD2
TGTGCCAGACATGCCGGGACAGGGAGGGCGGCTGAAGCTTTCTTT	CARHAGTGRAAEAFF	TRBV2	TRBJ1-1	TRBD1
TGTGCCAGCAGTGAATTGGGAGTTATTGAAGCTTTCTTT	CASSELGVIEAFF	TRBV6-1	TRBJ1-1	-
TGCGCCAGCACAAGGGCCGAAGGGGAAGGAAAACTGTTTTTT	CASTRAEGEGKLFF	TRBV5-1	TRBJ1-4	-
TGTGCCTGGAGTCTCGCGGGAGGGCCCGAGCAGTACTTC	CAWSLAGGPEQYF	TRBV30	TRBJ2-7	TRBD2
TGTGCCAGCAGCCCCGCAGATGGGGAGAGCTCCTACGAGCAGTACTTC	CASSPADGESSYEQYF	TRBV7-9	TRBJ2-7	-
TGTGCCAGCAGCCCAGACATAGCGGGAGGTATCAATGAGCAGTTCTTC	CASSPDIAGGINEQFF	TRBV7-2	TRBJ2-1	TRBD2
TGTGCCAGCAGCACCCAGGGACTAGCGGGAGGTCATGAGCAGTTCTTC	CASSTQGLAGGHEQFF	TRBV7-6	TRBJ2-1	TRBD2
TGTGCCAGCAGTTTGTTTCCTTTAACAGATACGCAGTATTTT	CASSLFPLTDTQYF	TRBV27	TRBJ2-3	-